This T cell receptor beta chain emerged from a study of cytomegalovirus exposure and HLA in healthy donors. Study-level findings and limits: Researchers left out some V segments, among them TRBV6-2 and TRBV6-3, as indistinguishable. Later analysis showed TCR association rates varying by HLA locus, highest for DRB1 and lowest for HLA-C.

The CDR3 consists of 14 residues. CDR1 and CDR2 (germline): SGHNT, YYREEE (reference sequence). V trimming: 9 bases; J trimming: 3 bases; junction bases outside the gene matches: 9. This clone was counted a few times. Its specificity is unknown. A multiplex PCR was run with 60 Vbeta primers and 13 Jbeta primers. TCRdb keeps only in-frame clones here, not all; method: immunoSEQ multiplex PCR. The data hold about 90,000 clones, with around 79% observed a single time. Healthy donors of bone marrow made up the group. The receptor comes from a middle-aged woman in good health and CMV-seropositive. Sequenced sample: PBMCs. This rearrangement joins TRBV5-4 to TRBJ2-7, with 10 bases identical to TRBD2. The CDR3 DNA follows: TGTGCCACCAAATCAGCGGGAGGGTTCTACGAGCAGTACTTC. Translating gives CATKSAGGFYEQYF.